This T cell receptor (beta chain) was identified in a study of response to subunit inactivated influenza vaccine. This clonotype has only a few counts. Its matching antigen is unknown. TCRdb ran MiXCR on the RT-PCR reads and lists one entry per CDR3 protein. The table has approximately 500,000 distinct CDR3 sequences, 14% seen once. The study's findings and limits: Only a handful of new T cells, the authors suggested, are recruited with each seasonal influenza vaccination.

This receptor was taken from a man over 45 who received an inactivated influenza vaccine. Sequenced material: PBMCs from blood, taken approximately 13 days after vaccination.

For the CDR3, the DNA is TGCAGTGGGCCAACGGGGGGAGGCACTGAAGCTTTCTTT. This sequence encodes CSGPTGGGTEAFF. The V call is TRBV20-1, the J call TRBJ1-1; perhaps TRBD1 as D (5 bases). The ends were cut back, 7 bases at V and 4 bases at J, with 16 bases in the middle. This CDR3 comprises 13 residues. The V gene's germline CDR1 is DFQATT and CDR2 SNEGSKA (reference sequence).